This entry features one T cell receptor (beta chain) sequence. This clonotype has just a few counts. What this receptor recognizes is not known. No base qualities exist here, and no much larger clone lies one base off it. The CDR3 holds 16 amino acids from the cysteine to the phenylalanine. Just CDR3 DNA is preserved here, 48 bases in frame from base 1. The germline V gene (reference sequence) specifies SGHNT as CDR1 and YYREEE as CDR2. V is clipped by 0 bases and J by 3 bases, and the sequence between their germline boundaries is 14 bases long. The data were obtained in a study of T cells after yellow fever vaccination (dated by TCRdb to about 2019). Study-wide context: The SMART-Seq v4 Ultra Low Input RNA kit was used to prepare libraries from fractions with low cell numbers. To follow T-cell clones before and after both primary and booster YFV17D yellow fever vaccination, bulk TCR alpha and beta repertoires underwent longitudinal sequencing. Two healthy male donors, one aged 18 to 30 and one aged 30 to 40 years, made up the cohort. Bulk PBMC replicates and cell subsets were isolated from blood drawn at multiple timepoints before and after both primary and secondary immunization.

Synthesis of TCR cDNA relied on 5'RACE template switching, a step that introduced a universal primer site along with unique molecular identifiers. Priming for cDNA synthesis came from both the TCR alpha and TCR beta constant segments. Two PCR steps were used to amplify libraries, with sample barcodes and sequencing adapters being added in the second step. Sequencing of libraries was done on Illumina HiSeq 2500 (2x100 bp) or NovaSeq (2x150 bp). The study's processing was this. MIGEC was used to demultiplex reads and collapse the reads into UMI consensus sequences, and MiXCR was used for V(D)J alignment. Using edgeR on replicate PBMC samples, clonotypes were called vaccine-responding if FDR was below 0.01 and the log2 fold change was above 5 up to day 15. Each bulk clonotype was labeled CD4 or CD8 based on which sequenced repertoire, CD4 or CD8, contained the clonotype at higher abundance. Clones were called with MiXCR by TCRdb after fastp trimmed the public reads at Q25, and only in-frame beta chains were retained. A single entry per CDR3 protein holds the most common genes and DNA from its merged rows. The V and J calls and clone size come from TCRdb's table, not from the authors' own analysis. Within this sample are 300,000 or so distinct CDR3 sequences, with 10% to 15% of them counted one time only. Around 0.49% of the sample is held by the ten biggest clonotypes.

What the study reported, not specific to this receptor: Computational filtering was needed because FACS-sorted repertoires could contain abundant contaminating clonotypes from the bulk population. Only a couple of donors were included in the study, so the extent to which the findings can be generalized is limited. Most clones expanded after primary vaccination (almost 97% of CD4 and over 80% of CD8) were re-detected after the booster, suggesting that broad memory maintenance occurred. Compared with the primary T-cell response, the secondary T-cell response was faster but weaker, reaching its peak on day 5 rather than on day 15. A small fraction of clonotypes showed up in both the CD4 and CD8 compartments, probably as a result of convergent recombination.

Sample treatment or condition, as interpreted from the label and publication: live attenuated yellow fever vaccine strain. A standard Ficoll-Paque protocol was used to isolate PBMCs from peripheral blood. Dynabeads CD4 and CD8 positive selection kits were used to isolate CD4 and CD8 T-cell fractions. TriZol was used to extract RNA from bulk PBMCs, from CD4 and CD8 fractions, and from dextramer-positive and dextramer-negative fractions. Rearrangement joined TRBV5-4 to TRBJ2-3, with no confident D gene call. This clonotype originated in a man aged 25-40 years who received the YFV17D yellow fever vaccine. This sample comprised CD4+ T cells sorted from PBMCs, obtained 45 days after the yellow fever booster vaccination. The bases are TGTGCCAGCAGCTTGGCCGGCAGGCAAAAGACAGATACGCAGTATTTT. It specifies CASSLAGRQKTDTQYF. The variable domain in full, with residues beyond the CDR3 obtained from the reference TRBV5-4 and TRBJ2-3 genes, is ETGVTQSPTHLIKTRGQQVTLRCSSQSGHNTVSWYQQALGQGPQFIFQYYREEENGRGNFPPRFSGLQFPNYSSELNVNALELDDSALYLCASSLAGRQKTDTQYFGPGTRLTVL.